This TCR beta chain appears in the sequencing data of a study of blood T cell repertoires in COVID-19. Study-level background: Acute and convalescent COVID-19 samples came from the United States, Italy and Spain. The cDNA or gDNA used as material had been derived from T cells, B-cell-depleted T cells, or PBMCs.

This clone was seen many times. The V end lost 8 bases, the J end lost 2 bases, and 16 bases lay between the germline ends. Germline V gives CDR1 MNHNY, CDR2 SVGAGI (reference sequence). The CDR3 consists of 14 residues. In the original processing: Amplification from reference gene primers served as the basis for estimated nucleated cell counts. The assay was immunoSEQ multiplex PCR, and TCRdb's table has in-frame clones only and misses some. The V and J calls and the clone size are those of that table, but D and trimming were determined from the DNA. The table has 120,000 to 150,000 clones, about 90% seen once.

The chain links TRBV6-6 to TRBJ2-7; tentatively, D is TRBD1 (5 bases). The sequenced material came from peripheral blood. The clonotype was recovered from a man aged 45-60 years who had recovered from COVID-19. The CDR3, as DNA: TGTGCCAGCCGCGTTGAAGGGGCTACCTACGAGCAGTACTTC. This encodes CASRVEGATYEQYF.